Following are 30 T cell receptor beta chains from one sample sequenced in a study of T cell repertoires in cytomegalovirus infection. TCRdb processed the reads anew with MiXCR; each CDR3 protein has one entry. The sample contains hundreds of thousands of distinct CDR3 sequences, approximately 18% of which appear only once. Input material: PBMCs. The source is a human donor in good health (CMV status not recorded). Some clones in this sample may be carry-over from other donors' samples.

This clonotype occurred many times. CDR3 loop: CASSFWATGANVLTF. The CDR3 DNA sequence: TGTGCCAGCAGTTTTTGGGCGACTGGGGCCAACGTCCTGACTTTC. The V gene is TRBV28, the J gene TRBJ2-6; unclear D gene. The length of the CDR3 is 15 residues. V dropped 3 bases and J dropped 2 bases, with 8 bases sitting between them. Germline V gene sequence: CDR1 MDHEN, CDR2 SYDVKM.

In its sample, this clonotype was seen a few times. The CDR3 loop is CASSFPGASEQFF. CDR3 in DNA: TGTGCCAGCAGCTTCCCAGGGGCGAGTGAGCAGTTCTTC. The chain recombines TRBV11-2 with TRBJ2-1; D may be TRBD1 (6 bases). Germline V gene data show CDR1 as SGHAT and CDR2 as FQNNGV. This CDR3 comprises 13 residues. The ends were cut back, 3 bases at V and 9 bases at J, with 12 bases in the middle. Full variable domain (missing parts from reference TRBV11-2 and TRBJ2-1): EAGVAQSPRYKIIEKRQSVAFWCNPISGHATLYWYQQILGQGPKLLIQFQNNGVVDDSQLPKDRFSAERLKGVDSTLKIQPAKLEDSAVYLCASSFPGASEQFFGPGTRLTVL.

Ten or more counts support this clonotype. The chain uses TRBV6-2 or TRBV6-3 and TRBJ2-1; TRBD2 is a possible D gene (5 bases). Deletions cut 3 bases from V and 4 bases from J, with 10 bases between. The CDR3 covers 14 residues. CDR1 MNHEY and CDR2 SVGEGT come from the germline V gene. For the CDR3, the DNA is TGTGCCAGCAGTTATGGTGGCGGGTACAATGAGCAGTTCTTC. Translation gives CASSYGGGYNEQFF.

The sample holds many counts of this clonotype. This chain connects TRBV6-1 to TRBJ2-5; TRBD2 matches at 9 bases. J gave up 3 bases and V 4 bases, and 0 bases lay outside the gene matches. This CDR3 contains 13 residues. Germline V gene data show CDR1 as MNHNS and CDR2 as SASEGT. CDR3 loop: CASSGLAEETQYF. The CDR3 bases are TGTGCCAGCAGTGGACTAGCGGAAGAGACCCAGTACTTC.

This clonotype was recorded many times. The chain has TRBV18 and TRBJ1-2, with a possible D match to TRBD1 (5 bases). CDR1 and CDR2 from the germline V gene are KGHSH and LQKENI. V lost 3 bases to trimming and J lost 4 bases, with 12 bases between them. CDR3 length: 14 residues. CDR3 coding DNA: TGTGCCAGCTCACCGGGAGACAGAAGCTATGGCTACACCTTC. Its translation is CASSPGDRSYGYTF.

This sequence joins TRBV5-5 and TRBJ2-5, with a weak D call TRBD1 (6 bases). The germline gives CDR1 SGHKS, CDR2 YYEKEE (reference sequence). Trimming stripped 1 base from V and 5 bases from J, with 15 bases between. The CDR3 contains 15 residues. CDR3 nucleotide sequence: TGTGCCAGCAGCTTGACCCCTGGACAGCAGGAGACCCAGTACTTC. Translating gives CASSLTPGQQETQYF.

This rearrangement joins TRBV19 to TRBJ1-4, with TRBD1 identical over 8 bases. Germline CDR1 LNHDA, CDR2 SQIVND (reference sequence). This CDR3 has 15 amino acids. The V and J ends lost 6 bases and 8 bases, in that order; junction bases with no gene match: 11. The CDR3 here is CASSRTGSKIEKLFF. As DNA, the CDR3 is TGTGCCAGTAGCCGGACAGGGTCGAAGATAGAAAAACTGTTTTTT.

The rearrangement links TRBV5-6 to TRBJ1-5; D may be TRBD1 (6 bases). CDR1 is SGHDT, CDR2 YYEEEE, per germline. The length of the CDR3 is 18 residues. With 0 bases removed from V and 0 bases from J, the gap between germline ends came to 16 bases. In DNA form, the CDR3 reads TGTGCCAGCAGCTTGGCGACGGGGGGGCCTTATAGCAATCAGCCCCAGCATTTT. Its translation: CASSLATGGPYSNQPQHF.

The chain combines TRBV12-3 or TRBV12-4 with TRBJ2-7; D may be TRBD2 (7 bases). The CDR3 extends over 14 amino acids. V was trimmed by 3 bases and J by 7 bases, leaving 16 bases between them. The CDR3 DNA reads TGTGCCAGCAGTTTTTGGGGGGGGCAAAGGGAGCAGTACTTC. Protein: CASSFWGGQREQYF.

In its sample, this clonotype was seen a few times. V usage is TRBV7-8 and J usage is TRBJ1-1; no reliable D call. Per germline, CDR1 SGHVS and CDR2 FQNEAQ. Trimming pared 1 base from V and 3 bases from J, leaving 15 bases between. The CDR3 extends over 16 amino acids. This CDR3 reads CASSLEYSGFDTEAFF. In nucleotides, the CDR3 is TGTGCCAGCAGCTTAGAATACTCAGGTTTCGACACTGAAGCTTTCTTT.

The sample holds a few counts of this clonotype. The chain carries TRBV6-2 or TRBV6-3 and TRBJ2-3; 8 nucleotides agree with TRBD2. CDR3 size: 14 residues. The V gene's germline CDR1 is MNHEY and CDR2 SVGEGT. V lost 2 bases to trimming and J lost 8 bases; unmatched junction nucleotides: 6. CDR3: CASSYRAGAVTQYF. The CDR3 DNA reads TGTGCCAGCAGTTACAGAGCGGGAGCGGTTACGCAGTATTTT.

This clonotype was seen only a few times. The gene calls are TRBV6-2 or TRBV6-3 and TRBJ2-2; 7 bases are a match to TRBD1. CDR1 and CDR2 (germline): MNHEY, SVGEGT. V was clipped by 1 base and J by 0 bases; unmatched bases: 8. The CDR3 contains 18 residues. CDR3 sequence: CASSYFPGQPANTGELFF. The DNA of the CDR3 is TGTGCCAGCAGTTACTTCCCGGGACAGCCCGCGAACACCGGGGAGCTGTTTTTT.

This clonotype appeared a few times. The chain uses TRBV2 and TRBJ1-2, with a tentative D call TRBD1 (5 bases). The CDR3 length is 14 residues. Deletions cut 6 bases from V and 7 bases from J, with 18 bases between. The germline CDR1 and CDR2 sequences are SNHLY and FYNNEI. The CDR3 protein is CASRGSGAPAGYTF. DNA of the CDR3: TGTGCCAGCAGAGGTAGTGGGGCGCCGGCTGGCTACACCTTC.

This clonotype appeared many times. The chain recombines TRBV12-5 with TRBJ2-1; 9 nucleotides align to TRBD2. The V and J ends lost 8 bases and 0 bases, in that order; junction bases with no gene match: 8. CDR3 size: 16 residues. Germline V gives CDR1 LGHNT, CDR2 FRNRAP. The CDR3 loop is CASLGAGGVSYNEQFF. The CDR3 nucleotides are TGTGCTAGTCTAGGAGCGGGAGGTGTCTCCTACAATGAGCAGTTCTTC.

In this sample, this clonotype turned up many times. V usage is TRBV7-2 and J usage is TRBJ1-2; 8 nucleotides match TRBD1. Germline CDR1 and CDR2: SGHTA and FQGNSA. The CDR3 contains 15 residues. J was trimmed by 6 bases and V by 0 bases; bases with no gene match: 6. Here the CDR3 DNA reads TGTGCCAGCAGCTTAGCGCTAGCGACAGGGGATGGCTACACCTTC. Translating gives CASSLALATGDGYTF. The full variable domain, rest sourced from reference TRBV7-2 and TRBJ1-2, is GAGVSQSPSNKVTEKGKDVELRCDPISGHTALYWYRQSLGQGLEFLIYFQGNSAPDKSGLPSDRFSAERTGGSVSTLTIQRTQQEDSAVYLCASSLALATGDGYTFGSGTRLTVV.

Written as DNA, the CDR3 is TGTGCCAGCAGCGCCCGTTCGGGGACAGATGAGGAGGATGGCTACACCTTC. This sequence encodes CASSARSGTDEEDGYTF. The chain combines TRBV9 with TRBJ1-2; 7 positions agree with TRBD1. Germline CDR1 reads SGDLS; CDR2 reads YYNGEE. The CDR3 sequence is 17 residues long. With V trimmed by 3 bases and J by 6 bases, 17 bases remained unmatched.

The chain is built from TRBV29-1 and TRBJ1-1; TRBD1 might be the D (5 bases). Germline CDR1 SQVTM, CDR2 ANQGSEA. The CDR3 loop spans 13 amino acids. The V end lost 6 bases, the J end lost 3 bases, and 14 bases lay between the germline ends. DNA for the CDR3: TGCAGCGTCCAACAGGAGGTCGACACTGAAGCTTTCTTT. It encodes CSVQQEVDTEAFF.

The chain combines TRBV12-3 or TRBV12-4 with TRBJ1-1; 8 bases fit TRBD1. The CDR3 totals 12 residues. The V gene end was trimmed by 6 bases and the J gene end by 6 bases; junction bases not matched to a gene: 3. CDR3 region: CASRGQVAEAFF. The DNA for the CDR3 is TGTGCCAGCAGGGGACAGGTTGCTGAAGCTTTCTTT.

The chain has TRBV7-8 and TRBJ2-7, with D tentatively TRBD1 (7 bases). CDR1 SGHVS and CDR2 FQNEAQ come from the germline V gene. The CDR3 consists of 13 residues. V lost 4 bases and J 6 bases, leaving 13 bases between the germline ends. The CDR3 region has the DNA TGTGCCAGCAGCTCACGGAGGGACAGCGAGCAGTACTTC. Translating gives CASSSRRDSEQYF.

In its sample, this clonotype was seen a few times. The J gene is TRBJ1-6, the V gene TRBV19; perhaps TRBD1 as D (6 bases). The ends were cut back, 5 bases at V and 0 bases at J, with 14 bases in the middle. Germline V lookup: CDR1 LNHDA, CDR2 SQIVND (reference sequence). The CDR3 has 17 residues. The CDR3 protein is CASSPGTSSSYNSPLHF. In DNA, the CDR3 is TGTGCCAGTAGTCCCGGGACATCGAGCTCCTATAATTCACCCCTCCACTTT.

Ten or more counts support this clonotype. This sequence joins TRBV7-9 and TRBJ1-2, with 7 bases aligning to TRBD1. V shed 5 bases, J shed 9 bases, and the junction held 9 bases outside the gene matches. The CDR3 runs to 13 residues. The germline CDR1 and CDR2 sequences are SEHNR and FQNEAQ (reference sequence). In DNA, the CDR3 is TGTGCCAGCAGCCGAGTGACAGGGTATAGCTACACCTTC. Protein product: CASSRVTGYSYTF. Drawing the rest from reference TRBV7-9 and TRBJ1-2, the complete variable domain is DTGVSQNPRHKITKRGQNVTFRCDPISEHNRLYWYRQTLGQGPEFLTYFQNEAQLEKSRLLSDRFSAERPKGSFSTLEIQRTEQGDSAMYLCASSRVTGYSYTFGSGTRLTVV.

The chain joins TRBV9 to TRBJ1-6; D is uncertain. The CDR3 loop spans 14 amino acids. Germline loops: CDR1 SGDLS, CDR2 YYNGEE. V shed 0 bases and J shed 6 bases, with 7 bases lying between them. The CDR3 protein is CASSVDDSNSPLHF. The DNA of the CDR3 is TGTGCCAGCAGCGTAGATGATAGTAATTCACCCCTCCACTTT.

This clonotype has a handful of counts. This chain links TRBV2 with TRBJ1-2; D remains unclear. The CDR3 is 13 amino acids. Germline-derived CDR1 and CDR2 are SNHLY and FYNNEI. Deletions cut 1 base from V and 10 bases from J, with 13 bases between. The CDR3 region has the DNA TGTGCCAGCAGTGAAGGACTTGGCTTCTTCTACACCTTC. Translating gives CASSEGLGFFYTF.

The chain employs TRBV20-1 and TRBJ2-1, with D maybe TRBD2 (6 bases). CDR3 size: 15 residues. The germline V and J ends were trimmed by 5 bases and 8 bases, with 22 bases remaining between them. Per the germline V gene, CDR1 is DFQATT and CDR2 is SNEGSKA (reference sequence). The CDR3 bases are TGCAGTGCTGCCGGGACTCCCATTCATCCATATGAGCAGTTCTTC. The encoded protein is CSAAGTPIHPYEQFF.

The rearrangement joins TRBV5-1 to TRBJ2-6; a weak D match, TRBD1 (7 bases). The CDR3 is made up of 18 amino acids. Deletions cut 0 bases from V and 0 bases from J, with 13 bases between. Germline V gene data show CDR1 as SGHRS and CDR2 as YFSETQ. The CDR3 DNA follows: TGCGCCAGCAGCTTGGCCGCGGGACAGAGCTCTGGGGCCAACGTCCTGACTTTC. This translates into CASSLAAGQSSGANVLTF.

This clonotype was seen at least ten times. CDR3 sequence: CASSPDQVSYF. The CDR3 DNA follows: TGTGCCAGCAGTCCCGACCAGGTATCATACTTC. The V and J genes are TRBV7-8 and TRBJ2-7; no reliable D call. V gave up 6 bases and J gave up 13 bases, with 16 bases separating them. The CDR3 runs 11 residues. In germline, CDR1 is SGHVS, CDR2 FQNEAQ.

This clonotype appeared many times. The rearrangement links TRBV7-8 to TRBJ2-1; the D call may be TRBD1 or TRBD2 (7 bases each). V shed 0 bases and J shed 8 bases, with 17 bases lying between them. Germline V gene sequence: CDR1 SGHVS, CDR2 FQNEAQ. This CDR3 is built from 16 residues. DNA of the CDR3: TGTGCCAGCAGCTTAGCGCCGACAGGGCGGGGGTATGAGCAGTTCTTC. Translated: CASSLAPTGRGYEQFF.

This clonotype has ten or more counts. V is TRBV7-8 and J is TRBJ2-1; the match to TRBD2 covers 8 bases. This CDR3 region has 16 residues. The ends lost 1 base at V and 4 bases at J; junction bases unmatched: 6. Germline V lookup: CDR1 SGHVS, CDR2 FQNEAQ. Here the CDR3 DNA reads TGTGCCAGCAGCTTAGTGGGCAGCGGGAGATACAATGAGCAGTTCTTC. Amino acid sequence: CASSLVGSGRYNEQFF.

In nucleotides, the CDR3 is TGCGCCAGCAGATGGACCGAGAATGAGCAGTTCTTC. Translating gives CASRWTENEQFF. The chain combines TRBV5-1 with TRBJ2-1; D is unresolved. This CDR3 spans 12 amino acids. The V end lost 5 bases, the J end lost 7 bases, and 10 bases lay between the germline ends. The V gene's germline CDR1 is SGHRS and CDR2 YFSETQ.

The gene calls are TRBV6-1 and TRBJ2-1; D perhaps matches TRBD2 (6 bases). The CDR3 totals 18 residues. The ends were cut back, 5 bases at V and 0 bases at J, with 20 bases in the middle. CDR1 and CDR2 (germline): MNHNS, SASEGT. Here the CDR3 DNA reads TGTGCCAGCAGTTCCCCCCCAGGAGCGGGCATCTCCTACAATGAGCAGTTCTTC. Translation gives CASSSPPGAGISYNEQFF.